These 11 T cell receptor beta chains share one sample of origin, sequenced in a study of blood T cells in healthy people across ages. It was with a sample-barcoded 5' primer and a J-beta primer mix that a second PCR of about 6 to 11 cycles was run. TCRdb re-called the 5' RACE reads through MiXCR, storing one row per CDR3 protein. The table shows about 730,000 distinct CDR3 sequences, with more than 40% occurring only once. Sequencing input: blood. Source of these receptors: a woman aged 55-69 years in good health.

A remark on this clonotype: This sequence may be a read error, since a much larger clone differs from it by one base. This chain connects TRBV4-2 to TRBJ2-1; tentative D call: TRBD2 (7 bases). Near its end, the DNA agrees better with TRBJ2-7, so the J call may be wrong. This CDR3 region has 17 residues. The germline gives CDR1 LGHNA, CDR2 YNFKEQ. The CDR3 spells CASSQDRGAGEYNEQYF. The CDR3, as DNA: TGTGCCAGCAGCCAAGATCGGGGGGCAGGGGAATACAATGAGCAGTACTTC.

In its sample, this clonotype was seen once. The genes are TRBV29-1 and TRBJ2-7; the D is unclear. Trimming left V 7 bases short and J 0 bases short, with 10 bases between. Germline V gives CDR1 SQVTM, CDR2 ANQGSEA. The CDR3 contains 12 residues. CDR3: CSGLTGSYEQYF. As DNA, the CDR3 is TGCAGCGGACTGACGGGCTCCTACGAGCAGTACTTC.

This clonotype was seen a handful of times. The chain uses TRBV7-9 and TRBJ2-1; D remains unclear. In germline, CDR1 is SEHNR, CDR2 FQNEAQ (reference sequence). CDR3 length equals 11 residues. V was cut by 5 bases and J by 6 bases, with 5 bases left in between. The CDR3 region has the DNA TGTGCCAGCAGCACCCGCAATGAGCAGTTCTTC. This encodes CASSTRNEQFF.

The genes are TRBV10-3 and TRBJ2-5, with TRBD1 matching over 7 bases. V trimming: 9 bases; J trimming: 2 bases; junction bases outside the gene matches: 3. The CDR3 extends over 12 amino acids. Germline CDR1 reads ENHRY; CDR2 reads SYGVKD. The CDR3 protein is CAIGTDQETQYF. The CDR3 region has the DNA TGTGCCATTGGGACAGATCAAGAGACCCAGTACTTC.

V gene TRBV15 combines with J gene TRBJ2-1; TRBD2 matches at 14 bases. With 3 bases clipped from V and 9 bases from J, the junction kept 7 bases outside the gene matches. The length of the CDR3 is 16 residues. Germline V gene data show CDR1 as LNHNV and CDR2 as YYDKDF (reference sequence). The CDR3 bases are TGTGCCACCAGCAGGGATCGACTAGCGGGAGGGATTGAGCAGTTCTTC. This encodes CATSRDRLAGGIEQFF.

V is TRBV29-1 and J is TRBJ1-1, with a possible D match to TRBD1 (6 bases). The CDR3 has 14 residues. Germline lookup yields CDR1 SQVTM and CDR2 ANQGSEA. With 6 bases removed from V and 7 bases from J, the gap between germline ends came to 21 bases. This chain's CDR3 is CSVLGGGRGIEAFF. CDR3 nucleotides: TGCAGCGTGCTCGGGGGCGGGAGAGGGATTGAAGCTTTCTTT.

This clonotype was recorded a few times. The V call is TRBV18, the J call TRBJ1-2, with TRBD1 as a possible D gene (5 bases). V lost 0 bases and J 0 bases, leaving 8 bases between the germline ends. The CDR3 length is 15 residues. The V gene's germline CDR1 is KGHSH and CDR2 LQKENI. The CDR3 sequence is CASSPPTAPNYGYTF. For the CDR3, the DNA is TGTGCCAGCTCACCACCGACAGCACCTAACTATGGCTACACCTTC.

This chain links TRBV4-2 with TRBJ2-5; TRBD2 agrees at 8 bases. After removal of 5 bases from V and 2 bases from J, the junction contained 10 bases not matched to a gene. CDR1 is LGHNA and CDR2 is YNFKEQ in the germline V gene. CDR3 length equals 16 residues. Written as DNA, the CDR3 is TGTGCCAGCAGCACAACGAGCGGGGGAGTTCAAGAGACCCAGTACTTC. Protein product: CASSTTSGGVQETQYF.

This clonotype was recorded many times. A read error may explain this, as a much larger clone is one base away. This chain connects TRBV7-2 to TRBJ2-7; TRBD2 agrees at 10 bases. The CDR3 has 15 residues. Per germline, CDR1 SGHTA and CDR2 FQGNSA. J gave up 7 bases and V 6 bases, and 12 bases lay outside the gene matches. The CDR3 protein is CASRSSGGAKNEQYF. CDR3 DNA: TGTGCCAGCAGGTCGAGCGGGGGGGCCAAGAATGAGCAGTACTTC.

CDR3 region: CAISDGTGGEKLFF. The CDR3, as DNA: TGTGCCATCAGTGATGGGACAGGGGGAGAAAAACTGTTTTTT. This chain connects TRBV10-3 to TRBJ1-4, with 11 bases matching TRBD1. CDR1 ENHRY and CDR2 SYGVKD come from the germline V gene. The V gene end was trimmed by 3 bases and the J gene end by 8 bases; junction bases not matched to a gene: 2. The CDR3 length is 14 residues.

This chain links TRBV29-1 with TRBJ2-7, with 8 bases fitting TRBD1. The CDR3 has 14 residues. From germline, CDR1 is SQVTM and CDR2 ANQGSEA. V lost 3 bases, J lost 6 bases, and 10 bases stayed unmatched. The CDR3 sequence is CSVDPYQGACEQYF. CDR3 nucleotides: TGCAGCGTTGACCCTTACCAGGGGGCTTGCGAGCAGTACTTC.